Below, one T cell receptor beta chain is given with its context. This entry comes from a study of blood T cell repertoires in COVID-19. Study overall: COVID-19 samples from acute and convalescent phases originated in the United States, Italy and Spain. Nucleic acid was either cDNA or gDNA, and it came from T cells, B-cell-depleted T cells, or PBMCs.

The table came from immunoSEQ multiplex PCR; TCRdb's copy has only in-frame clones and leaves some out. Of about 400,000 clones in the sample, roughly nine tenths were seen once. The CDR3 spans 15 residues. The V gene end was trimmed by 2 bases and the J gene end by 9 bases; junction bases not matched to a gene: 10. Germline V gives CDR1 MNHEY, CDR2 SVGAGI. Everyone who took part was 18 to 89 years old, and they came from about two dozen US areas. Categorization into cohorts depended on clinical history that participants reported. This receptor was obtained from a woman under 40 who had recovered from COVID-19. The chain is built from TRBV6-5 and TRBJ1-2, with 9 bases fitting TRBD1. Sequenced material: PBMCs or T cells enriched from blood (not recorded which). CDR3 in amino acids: CASSYQTGGMVRYTF. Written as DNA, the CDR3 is TGTGCCAGCAGTTACCAGACAGGGGGAATGGTGCGCTACACCTTC.